This T cell receptor (beta chain) was captured by sequencing in a study of cytomegalovirus exposure and HLA in healthy donors (dated by TCRdb to the late 2010s). Describing the broader study: An earlier analysis of some 600 of the donors reported approximately 300 Gb of sequence data and some 110 million unique TCR beta sequences obtained from 180 million or so T cells. Donor age, sex, ethnicity and CMV serostatus were compiled alongside the repertoire data. All discovery cohort repertoires had been generated on a single sequencing platform. Among about 410 genotyped donors of the cohort, an average of roughly 230,000 unique TCR beta nucleotide sequences was sequenced per donor, of which approximately 19% were non-productive. To study patterns of TCR occurrence, a later analysis re-analyzed previously published TCR beta repertoires from 650 to 750 donors and added high-resolution HLA genotyping. The study profiled the T cell repertoires of some 610 subjects by immunosequencing and related them to cytomegalovirus serostatus. A later genetic analysis used genome-wide SNP genotypes for about 60% of the roughly 700 donors, treating that subset as a discovery cohort. The number of typed donors differed by locus: about 629-630 for A, B, C, DRB1 and DQB1; 522 for DQA1; 606 for DPA1; and 450 to 480 for DPB1. To decide whether each TCR beta V gene segment behaved as functional or pseudogenic, an earlier analysis of 587 of the donors relied on high-throughput TCR beta sequencing. Of the roughly 400 genotyped donors, around 81% fell in the genetic ancestry cluster associated with self-reported Caucasian donors. HLA typing included class I and class II loci at four-digit resolution. Roughly 300 gigabases of sequencing data and approximately 85 million unique TCR sequences were included in an early release covering around 600 HLA-typed donors. Besides the first cohort of around 670 subjects, a separate validation cohort made up of 95 to 150 different subjects was used. High-throughput TCR immunosequencing, statistical association of individual TCRs with disease status, and machine learning were combined to predict cytomegalovirus infection status. Several DR-DQ haplotypes were handled as single units for association and clustering, since linkage in the cohort was strong. Rather than drawing on any new phenotypic data, the later analysis identified candidate immune exposures from TCR beta sequences and the way those sequences occurred across donors. The study aimed to test whether signatures of past pathogen exposure could be identified by cataloging public T cell receptors.

Per the germline V gene (reference sequence), GTSNPN is the CDR1 and SVGIG is the CDR2. The CDR3 has 14 amino acids, counting the end cysteine and phenylalanine. Only CDR3 DNA remains: 42 bases, in frame from the first base. After removal of 4 bases from V and 4 bases from J, the junction retains 4 bases not matched to a gene. Paper-wide results and their limitations: HLA typing was unavailable for some donors at each locus, so association tests used only the typed subset. A cluster of highly shared sequence variants was judged likely to be a technical artifact of the sequencing pipeline. A further reported finding was that TCR beta sequences accurately predicted the HLA-A and HLA-B alleles for most subjects in the first cohort. In a later analysis, HLA-associated TCR beta chains showed more clonal expansion and lower generation probabilities than non-associated chains that were equally common. In both the original and validation cohorts, the classifier was reported to diagnose cytomegalovirus status with high specificity and sensitivity. Correlated functional status among segregating V segments might be attributable to linkage disequilibrium, but an unknown experimental factor could not be ruled out. The authors suggested that the approach could potentially be generalized to other disease states and immunological phenotypes. While some public TCRs were present in many individuals, most TCR sequences turned up only very rarely across donors. In vitro tests confirmed that a few of the cytomegalovirus-associated TCR beta chains recognize cytomegalovirus antigens. In a later analysis, TCR association rates were found to vary across HLA loci, with the most associated TCRs seen for DRB1 alleles and the fewest for HLA-C alleles. A later genetic analysis reported fewer N-insertions in productive TCRs among donors in an Asian-associated ancestry cluster than the approximately 700-donor mean. Assigning TCR associations to individual alleles was difficult when HLA alleles, especially DR and DQ, strongly co-occurred. In a later analysis, about 16,000 TCR beta sequences were associated with specific HLA alleles at a false discovery rate of 0.05. The study gave a list of over 150 TCR beta chains associated with cytomegalovirus. Several of the top co-occurrence clusters appeared to be linked to parvovirus B19, influenza, CMV and Epstein-Barr virus, according to a later analysis. Because counts were too low, fewer than 20 rarely observed V segments, including chromosome 9 orphons, were excluded from the earlier analysis of under 650 of the donors. In a later analysis, most CMV-associated TCR beta chains were found to appear HLA-restricted, with HLA associations seemingly driven largely by CMV exposure. Only TCR beta chains were sequenced in this cohort, and the absence of alpha or paired-chain data limited detectable features. For the cohort, immune exposure information was limited to CMV serostatus. A later genetic analysis associated a missense DCLRE1C variant with V-gene and J-gene trimming of TCR beta chains, and an independent cohort replicated the association. In an earlier analysis of 587 of the donors, most TCR beta V segments appeared in productive rearrangements about 87% or about 30% of the time, broadly matching IMGT annotations. Some IMGT-functional V segments, including TRBV6-2 and TRBV6-3, could not be told apart with the 87-base-pair reads, so those segments were excluded. Presence/absence analyses assumed roughly uniform sequencing depth across donors, an assumption that may not hold.

The library was built by means of the immunoSEQ multiplex PCR assay. For the multiplex PCR, a mixture combining 60 forward primers for TCR Vbeta segments and 13 reverse primers for TCR Jbeta segments was used. The CDR3 region of rearranged TCR beta genes was amplified from genomic DNA with a multiplex PCR assay. On the Illumina HiSeq System, the amplified TCR beta libraries were sequenced as 87-base-pair reads. The published analysis was carried out like this. A later analysis counted 75 million to 100 million unique TCR beta chains across the 600 to 850 repertoires, and 10 million to 12 million of these chains were shared by at least two donors. Raw reads were error-corrected and collapsed into unique sequences by a nearest-neighbor algorithm in which closely related sequences were merged to remove PCR and sequencing errors. To assign V, D and J gene segments, CDR3 sequences were aligned to IMGT reference sequences. Each retained sequence needed at least a six-nucleotide match to both a V gene segment and a J gene segment. A rearrangement was called productive if the CDR3 had no stop codons and remained in frame with V and J, and every other rearrangement was called non-productive. Following IMGT convention, CDR3 was defined as the stretch from the second conserved V-encoded cysteine to the conserved J-encoded phenylalanine. Sequences without an unambiguous match to a single V gene segment were excluded from the earlier analysis of about 630 of the donors. An earlier analysis of about 590 of the donors classified V segments as functional when productive rearrangements were above 56.7% and as segregating when the standard deviation between donors was above 5%. A statistical classification framework was built for diagnosing cytomegalovirus status from the catalog of TCR beta chain sequences. A later analysis assigned V and J genes by comparing TCR nucleotide sequences with IMGT/GENE-DB human TR gene sequences. Using the TCRdist pipeline, a later analysis assigned CDR3 sequences along with most-parsimonious VDJ recombination scenarios. A later analysis defined each TCR beta chain by its CDR3 amino acid sequence plus V-gene family, and excluded reads lacking a unique V-gene family. To address suspected cross-contamination and a sequencing artifact, a later analysis removed roughly 640 highly shared, low-generation-probability nucleotide sequences. A later analysis calculated a clonal expansion index for each public chain from normalized within-repertoire ranks of inferred template counts. In a later analysis, generation probabilities were computed with a VDJ recombination model fitted to out-of-frame rearrangements, and the resulting probabilities were checked against IGoR. In a later analysis, hypergeometric tests were used to score TCR-TCR, TCR-HLA and TCR-CMV co-occurrence, with a repertoire-size bias correction applied to TCR pairs. In a later analysis, false discovery rates were estimated by permuting HLA or CMV assignments 20 times. In a later analysis, co-occurring TCRs were grouped using DBSCAN, and TCRdist sequence similarity was added for clustering within HLA-allele-positive subsets. For co-occurrence clustering, repertoires with fewer than 30,000 or more than 120,000 public chains were excluded, along with roughly five repertoires with anomalous nucleotide sharing. TCRdb provides this immuneACCESS table in a form limited to in-frame rearrangements. Some clones are lacking; in checked studies, under half of them reflect an unresolved V gene, and why the rest are absent is not known. V and J calls and clone size are those listed in that table; D and trimming were worked out from the DNA. This sample is represented by some 71,000 clones; 65% to 75% of them were singletons. The top ten clonotypes cover roughly 7.2% of the sample.

As to this clone: Its antigen target is currently unknown. No qualities accompany the bases; no much larger clone lies one base away.

The cohort consisted of 600 to 700 healthy bone marrow donors. At the time of sampling, all cohort members were nominally healthy, though unrecorded immune exposures were likely present. The donor tested CMV seropositive and was one of the 289 seropositive cohort members. A peripheral blood sample was provided by each donor, and peripheral blood mononuclear cells were used for TCR beta sequencing. The Qiagen DNeasy Blood Extraction Kit was used to extract genomic DNA from the blood cell samples. The V gene is TRBV30 and the J gene is TRBJ1-6; TRBD1 aligns with 7 central bases. The sequencing sample was made of PBMCs. This receptor was identified in a man aged 35 to 55 in good health and CMV-seropositive. The sequenced DNA: TGTGCCTGGAAGCCGGGACAGTATAATTCACCCCTCCACTTT. Translated, this gives CAWKPGQYNSPLHF.